The clone carrying this T cell receptor beta chain was observed a few times. Its antigen is currently unknown. This entry comes from a study of T cells after yellow fever vaccination. Study conclusions and caveats: Clones from primary vaccination mostly reappeared after the booster (approximately 95% CD4, approximately 86% CD8).

V was clipped by 1 base and J by 0 bases; unmatched bases: 4. The CDR3 sequence is 16 residues long. Germline values: CDR1 SGHTA, CDR2 FQGNSA. Via MiXCR, TCRdb re-called the 5' RACE reads, giving one row per CDR3 protein. The sample carries around 350,000 distinct CDR3 sequences, around 10% recorded once. This clonotype originated in a man aged 18-30 years who received the YFV17D yellow fever vaccine. The sequenced sample was PBMCs, obtained on the day of the first yellow fever vaccination. The chain carries TRBV7-2 and TRBJ2-5; 8 positions agree with TRBD1. CDR3 coding DNA: TGTGCCAGCAGCTTAGAAGGGACAGGCCACCAAGAGACCCAGTACTTC. Its translation: CASSLEGTGHQETQYF.